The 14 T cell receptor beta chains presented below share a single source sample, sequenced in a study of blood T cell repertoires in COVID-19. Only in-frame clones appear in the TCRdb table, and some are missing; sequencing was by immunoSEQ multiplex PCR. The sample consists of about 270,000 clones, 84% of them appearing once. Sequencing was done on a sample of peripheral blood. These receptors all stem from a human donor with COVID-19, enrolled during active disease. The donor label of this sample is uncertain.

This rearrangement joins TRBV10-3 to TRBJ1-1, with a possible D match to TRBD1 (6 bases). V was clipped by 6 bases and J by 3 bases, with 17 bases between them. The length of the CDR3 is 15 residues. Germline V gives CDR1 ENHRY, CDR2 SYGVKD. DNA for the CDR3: TGTGCCATCAGAGCCTCGACAGGAAGTGACACTGAAGCTTTCTTT. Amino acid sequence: CAIRASTGSDTEAFF.

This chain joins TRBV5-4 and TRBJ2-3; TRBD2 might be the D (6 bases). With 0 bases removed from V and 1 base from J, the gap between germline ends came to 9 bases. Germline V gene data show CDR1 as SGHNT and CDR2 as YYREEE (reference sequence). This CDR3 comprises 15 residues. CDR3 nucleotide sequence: TGTGCCAGCAGCTTGGGACTAGGTGGCACAGATACGCAGTATTTT. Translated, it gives CASSLGLGGTDTQYF.

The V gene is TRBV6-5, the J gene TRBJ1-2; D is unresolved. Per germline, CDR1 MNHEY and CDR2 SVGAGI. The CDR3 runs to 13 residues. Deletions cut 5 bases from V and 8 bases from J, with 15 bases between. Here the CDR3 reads CASSPEAGRGYTF. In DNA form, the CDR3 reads TGTGCCAGCAGTCCGGAGGCCGGGAGGGGCTACACCTTC.

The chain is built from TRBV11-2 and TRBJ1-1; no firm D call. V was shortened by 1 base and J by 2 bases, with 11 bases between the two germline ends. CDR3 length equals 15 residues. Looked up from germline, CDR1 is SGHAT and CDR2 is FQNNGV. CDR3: CASSLGKNYNTEAFF. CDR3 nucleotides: TGTGCCAGCAGCTTAGGGAAAAACTATAACACTGAAGCTTTCTTT.

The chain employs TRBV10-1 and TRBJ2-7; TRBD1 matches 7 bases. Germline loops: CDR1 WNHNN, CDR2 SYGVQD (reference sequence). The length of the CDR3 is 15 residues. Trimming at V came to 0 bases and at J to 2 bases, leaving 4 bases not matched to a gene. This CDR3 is CASSESGDSTYEQYF. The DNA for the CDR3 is TGCGCCAGCAGTGAGTCGGGGGACAGTACCTACGAGCAGTACTTC.

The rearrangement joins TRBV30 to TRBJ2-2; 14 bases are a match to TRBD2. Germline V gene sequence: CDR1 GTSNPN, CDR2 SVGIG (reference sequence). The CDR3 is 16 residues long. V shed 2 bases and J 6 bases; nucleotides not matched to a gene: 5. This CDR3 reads CAWSPRTSGRSGELFF. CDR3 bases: TGTGCCTGGAGTCCCCGGACTAGCGGGAGGTCCGGGGAGCTGTTTTTT.

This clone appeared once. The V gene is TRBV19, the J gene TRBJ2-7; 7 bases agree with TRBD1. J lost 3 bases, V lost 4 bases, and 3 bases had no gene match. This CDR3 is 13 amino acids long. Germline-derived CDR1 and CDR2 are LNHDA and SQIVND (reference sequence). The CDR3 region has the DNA TGTGCCAGTAGTAGGGACAGCGACTACGAGCAGTACTTC. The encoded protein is CASSRDSDYEQYF.

The CDR3 spells CASSQPLAGVPGELFF. For the CDR3, the DNA is TGTGCCAGCAGCCAACCACTAGCGGGAGTCCCCGGGGAGCTGTTTTTT. The genes are TRBV3-1 (or the pseudogene TRBV3-2) and TRBJ2-2; the match to TRBD2 covers 11 bases. Germline loops: CDR1 LGHDT, CDR2 YNNKEL (reference sequence). The CDR3 runs 16 residues. V lost 2 bases, J lost 6 bases, and 5 bases stayed unmatched.

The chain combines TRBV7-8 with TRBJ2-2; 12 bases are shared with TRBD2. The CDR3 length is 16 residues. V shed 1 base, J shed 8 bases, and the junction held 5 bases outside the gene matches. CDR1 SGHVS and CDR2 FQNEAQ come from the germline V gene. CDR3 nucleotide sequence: TGTGCCAGCAGCTTAGGAACTAGCGGGAGGATAGGGGAGCTGTTTTTT. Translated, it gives CASSLGTSGRIGELFF.

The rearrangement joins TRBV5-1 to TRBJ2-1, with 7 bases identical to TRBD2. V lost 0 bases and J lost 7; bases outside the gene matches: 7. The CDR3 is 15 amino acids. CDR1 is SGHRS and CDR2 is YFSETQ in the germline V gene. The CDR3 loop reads CASSLDLAGGNEQFF. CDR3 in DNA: TGCGCCAGCAGCTTGGATTTAGCGGGTGGAAATGAGCAGTTCTTC.

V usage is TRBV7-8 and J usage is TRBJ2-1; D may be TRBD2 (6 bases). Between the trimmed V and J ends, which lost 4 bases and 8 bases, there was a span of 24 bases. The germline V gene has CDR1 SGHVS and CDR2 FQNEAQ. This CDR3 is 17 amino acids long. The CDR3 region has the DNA TGTGCCAGCAGCTCCCCGCTCGGGAGAAGAGAGGACGATGAGCAGTTCTTC. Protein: CASSSPLGRREDDEQFF.

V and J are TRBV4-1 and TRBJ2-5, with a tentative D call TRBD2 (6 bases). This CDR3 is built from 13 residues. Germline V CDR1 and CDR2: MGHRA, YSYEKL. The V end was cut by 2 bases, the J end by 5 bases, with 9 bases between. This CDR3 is CASSQLARETQYF. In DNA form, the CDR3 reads TGCGCCAGCAGCCAACTAGCGCGGGAGACCCAGTACTTC.

CDR3 protein: CASSLDRVNQPQHF. The CDR3 nucleotides read TGTGCCAGCAGCCTCGACAGGGTCAATCAGCCCCAGCATTTT. V and J are TRBV6-2 or TRBV6-3 and TRBJ1-5; 7 bases line up with TRBD1. The CDR3 has 14 amino acids. Trimming took 6 bases from V and 3 from J; bases not matched to a gene: 5. Germline CDR1 MNHEY, CDR2 SVGEGT.

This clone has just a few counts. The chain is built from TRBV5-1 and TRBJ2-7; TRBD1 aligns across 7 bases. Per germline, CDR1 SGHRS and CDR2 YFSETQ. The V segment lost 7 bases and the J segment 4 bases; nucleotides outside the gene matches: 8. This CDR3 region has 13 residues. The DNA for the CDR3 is TGCGCCAGCGGACGTCAGGGGGATTACGAGCAGTACTTC. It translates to CASGRQGDYEQYF. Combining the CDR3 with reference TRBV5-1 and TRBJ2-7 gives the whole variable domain KAGVTQTPRYLIKTRGQQVTLSCSPISGHRSVSWYQQTPGQGLQFLFEYFSETQRNKGNFPGRFSGRQFSNSRSEMNVSTLELGDSALYLCASGRQGDYEQYFGPGTRLTVT.